This T cell receptor (beta chain) appears in the sequencing data of a study of regulatory T cells in long-lasting Graves disease. As for time point: newly diagnosed GD, antithyroid drugs for less than 3 months. The TCR library was made from RNA that had been extracted from PBMCs in TRIzol. V lost 4 bases and J 6 bases, leaving 21 bases between the germline ends. The CDR3 is 16 residues long. Germline CDR1 LGHDT, CDR2 YNNKEL (reference sequence). iRepertoire HTBI primers and Arm-PCR of CDR3 regions built TCR beta libraries. TCRdb itself ran the multiplex PCR reads through MiXCR, one entry per CDR3 protein. The sample carries hundreds of thousands of distinct CDR3 sequences, approximately 15% recorded once. This same sample was also part of a study on T cells in Graves' hyperthyroidism and ophthalmopathy. That source adds: In the blood, most expanded thyroid clonotypes above 0.001 appeared as well.

Sequenced material: peripheral blood mononuclear cells (PBMCs), taken at new diagnosis, from a patient treated with antithyroid drugs. The chain recombines TRBV3-1 with TRBJ1-2; D perhaps matches TRBD1 (6 bases). This clonotype was obtained from a man aged 25-40 years with Graves disease. CDR3 region: CASSPMLGGRIHGYTF. In DNA form, the CDR3 reads TGTGCCAGCAGCCCGATGTTGGGGGGGCGAATCCATGGCTACACCTTC.